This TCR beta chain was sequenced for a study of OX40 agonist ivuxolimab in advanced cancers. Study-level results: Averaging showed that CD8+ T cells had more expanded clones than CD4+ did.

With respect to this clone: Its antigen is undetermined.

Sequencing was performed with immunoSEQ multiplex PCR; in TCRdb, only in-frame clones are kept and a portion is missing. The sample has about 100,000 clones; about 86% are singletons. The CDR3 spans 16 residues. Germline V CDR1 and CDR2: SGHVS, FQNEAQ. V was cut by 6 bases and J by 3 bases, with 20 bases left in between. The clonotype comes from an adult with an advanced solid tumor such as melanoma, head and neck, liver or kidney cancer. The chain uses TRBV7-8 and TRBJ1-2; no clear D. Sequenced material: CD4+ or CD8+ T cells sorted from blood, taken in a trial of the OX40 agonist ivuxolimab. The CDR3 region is CASSRKLGFIDYGYTF. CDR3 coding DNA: TGTGCCAGCAGTCGTAAATTGGGGTTTATTGACTATGGCTACACCTTC. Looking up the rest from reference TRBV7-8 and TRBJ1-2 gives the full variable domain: GAGVSQSPRYKVAKRGQDVALRCDPISGHVSLFWYQQALGQGPEFLTYFQNEAQLDKSGLPSDRFFAERPEGSVSTLKIQRTQQEDSAVYLCASSRKLGFIDYGYTFGSGTRLTVV.